These T cell receptor beta chains were read from a single sample in a study of metastatic and nonmetastatic thyroid tumors. TCRdb reprocessed the PCR reads using MiXCR. This sample yields some 12,000 clones, of which 20% to 30% are seen a single time; over 7.5% belongs to the top ten. The sequencing sample was made of tumor tissue. The receptors shown here come from a female donor with papillary thyroid cancer or a benign thyroid nodule (not recorded which). Some clones in this sample may be carry-over from other donors' samples. Both conserved end residues are trimmed from each CDR3. The order of the fields is V gene, J gene, D gene, CDR3 protein. D genes are given only for firm matches.

TRBV6-1	TRBJ2-7	TRBD2	ASSETIQGGFSSYEQY
TRBV6-1	TRBJ1-5	TRBD1	ASSGDRGRNQPQH
TRBV5-1	TRBJ2-1	-	ASSMGTSNEQF
TRBV28	TRBJ1-5	TRBD1	ASSFGTDNQPQH
TRBV28	TRBJ1-5	-	ASSLWFQPQH
TRBV27	TRBJ1-1	-	ASSLTGSTEAF
TRBV20-1	TRBJ2-3	TRBD2	SARVLAGGPHTQY
TRBV19	TRBJ2-5	-	ASSEGVGETQY
TRBV2	TRBJ2-7	-	ASSPLDEQY
TRBV6-2/TRBV6-3	TRBJ2-1	-	ASSSTAGYNEQF
TRBV27	TRBJ2-3	-	ASRRTGVAWSTDTQY
TRBV28	TRBJ1-5	-	ASRPGQTSNQPQH
TRBV19	TRBJ1-2	-	ASSIAGARNYGYT
TRBV10-3	TRBJ2-1	TRBD2	ASRGPSGRPNEQF
TRBV12-3/TRBV12-4	TRBJ2-7	TRBD2	ASSPGGVEQY
TRBV7-2	TRBJ1-2	-	ASSLPQGYGYT
TRBV30	TRBJ2-3	-	AWSMGTDTQY
TRBV6-6	TRBJ2-1	-	ASSYRGENNEQF
TRBV5-1	TRBJ2-7	-	ASSLSVAAYEQY
TRBV20-1	TRBJ1-5	-	SARDEIAVTLGNQPQH